Listed below are T cell receptor beta chains from one sample, sequenced in a study of vaccination effects on CD4 cells after COVID-19. Antigens of these TCRs are unknown. Produced via immunoSEQ multiplex PCR; TCRdb's table is partial and in-frame only. The sample lists tens of thousands of clones; roughly four fifths were seen once. This sample comprised CD4+ T cells from PBMCs cultured with HCoV-NL63 spike peptides, obtained before COVID-19 vaccination. The receptors shown here come from a human donor who received a COVID-19 vaccine. Each CDR3 is given with its conserved first and last residue. Each record gives: D gene, V gene, clone size, J gene, CDR3 protein, CDR3 DNA. D genes are given only for firm matches. Size is omitted from some rows. Given values are once, few, many or a class for expanded clones.

>-|TRBV7-2|-|TRBJ2-5
CASSLGDRVGGAKKTQYF
TGTGCCAGCAGCTTAGGCGATCGGGTGGGGGGGGCTAAGAAGACCCAGTACTTC
>TRBD1|TRBV5-4|few|TRBJ2-5
CASSIKDRGPETQYF
TGTGCCAGCAGCATTAAAGACAGGGGACCGGAGACCCAGTACTTC
>-|TRBV5-1|-|TRBJ2-5
CASSAPGLETQYF
TGCGCCAGCAGCGCGCCGGGGTTGGAGACCCAGTACTTC
>-|TRBV7-9|-|TRBJ2-5
CASSRGLLETQYF
TGTGCCAGCAGCCGAGGACTACTAGAGACCCAGTACTTC
>TRBD1|TRBV6-2/TRBV6-3|-|TRBJ2-6
CASSHTPGQINPGLGANVLTF
TGTGCCAGCAGCCACACACCGGGACAGATTAACCCTGGGCTTGGGGCCAACGTCCTGACTTTC
>TRBD1|TRBV6-5|-|TRBJ1-2
CASSYWRGHGYTF
TGTGCCAGCAGTTATTGGAGGGGGCACGGCTACACCTTC
>-|TRBV9|-|TRBJ2-6
CASSDRELAGANVLTF
TGTGCCAGCAGCGACAGGGAACTGGCTGGGGCCAACGTCCTGACTTTC
>TRBD1|TRBV28|once|TRBJ1-5
CASSLGGQGLYQPQHF
TGTGCCAGCAGTCTCGGGGGACAGGGGTTGTACCAGCCCCAGCATTTT
>-|TRBV2|-|TRBJ2-1
CASSVQGTKFF
TGTGCCAGCAGTGTACAAGGGACAAAATTCTTC
>-|TRBV5-4|-|TRBJ2-3
CASMGAFTDTQYF
TGTGCCAGCATGGGGGCGTTCACAGATACGCAGTATTTT
>TRBD1|TRBV4-1|-|TRBJ2-1
CASSPRSGTGGGSRYNEQFF
TGCGCCAGCAGCCCCCGTAGCGGGACAGGGGGCGGAAGTCGCTACAATGAGCAGTTCTTC
>TRBD2|TRBV19|-|TRBJ2-1
CAIASGGANEQFF
TGTGCCATCGCTAGCGGGGGGGCTAATGAGCAGTTCTTC
>TRBD1|TRBV2|-|TRBJ2-5
CASTDRTGGETQYF
TGTGCCAGCACCGACAGAACAGGGGGTGAGACCCAGTACTTC
>-|TRBV7-8|few|TRBJ1-3
CASSLARDTVSGNTIYF
TGTGCCAGCAGCTTAGCGCGGGACACAGTCTCTGGAAACACCATATATTTT
>-|TRBV5-8|-|TRBJ1-1
CASPAPPLSANTEAFF
TGTGCCAGCCCAGCACCGCCGCTGTCGGCGAACACTGAAGCTTTCTTT
>TRBD2|TRBV7-9|few|TRBJ2-1
CASSLTSGEGEQFF
TGTGCCAGCAGCTTAACTAGCGGGGAGGGGGAGCAGTTCTTC
>-|TRBV4-1|-|TRBJ1-1
CASSQDKQIEAEWGMNTEAFF
TGCGCCAGCAGCCAAGATAAACAGATAGAGGCGGAGTGGGGGATGAACACTGAAGCTTTCTTT
>-|TRBV5-6|-|TRBJ2-3
CASSKLAGAFTDTQYF
TGTGCCAGCAGCAAACTCGCGGGGGCTTTCACAGATACGCAGTATTTT
>TRBD2|TRBV2|-|TRBJ2-1
CASSEFLPGGGLYNEQFF
TGTGCCAGCAGTGAATTCCTTCCTGGCGGGGGTTTATACAATGAGCAGTTCTTC
>-|TRBV28|-|TRBJ1-5
CASSFVARDGQPQHF
TGTGCCAGCAGTTTTGTTGCCAGGGATGGACAGCCCCAGCATTTT
>TRBD2|TRBV14|-|TRBJ2-3
CASSQVISGGLSQYF
TGTGCCAGCAGCCAAGTGATCAGCGGGGGGCTTAGTCAGTATTTT
>-|TRBV24-1|few|TRBJ1-2
CATSDSRGGSYGYTF
TGTGCCACCAGTGATTCAAGGGGTGGAAGCTATGGCTACACCTTC
>-|TRBV28|few|TRBJ1-5
CASRQVPSNQPQHF
TGTGCCAGCAGACAGGTACCTAGCAATCAGCCCCAGCATTTT
>TRBD1|TRBV19|-|TRBJ1-5
CASRPTGNSNQPQHF
TGTGCCAGTAGACCGACAGGGAATAGCAATCAGCCCCAGCATTTT
>TRBD2|TRBV9|once|TRBJ2-1
CASSRISGGYYNEQFF
TGTGCCAGCAGCCGGATTAGCGGGGGATACTACAATGAGCAGTTCTTC